The 29 T cell receptor beta chains below come from one sample, sequenced in a study of Ad26.COV2.S vaccination and SARS-CoV-2 variants (dated by TCRdb to the early 2020s). Library method: the immunoSEQ multiplex PCR assay. TCRdb limited this immuneACCESS table to in-frame rearrangements with V and J called. A share of clones is missing; checked studies link under half to unresolved V genes, and the rest is unexplained. In this sample the table shows about 390,000 clones, around 85% of which occur a single time. Approximately 3.7% of the sample is held by the ten biggest clonotypes. The treatment or condition label for this specimen denotes: some 20 received Ad26.COV2.S at low or high dose, single or two shots; roughly 5 received placebo; per-sample allocation not given. For vaccine and placebo recipients, the sequenced repertoires came from samples collected on day 63 after the first injection.

The material was peripheral blood, obtained in a trial of Ad26.COV2.S vaccine versus placebo. The origin of the receptors is a person aged 18-65 years who received the Ad26.COV2.S COVID-19 vaccine or a placebo.

The rearrangement links TRBV6-2 or TRBV6-3 to TRBJ2-7, with D perhaps matching TRBD2 (6 bases). Germline CDR1 is MNHEY and CDR2 is SVGEGT. The CDR3 is 14 amino acids. The germline V and J ends were trimmed by 4 bases and 0 bases, with 10 bases remaining between them. The CDR3 coding sequence is TGTGCCAGCAGTTCAATAGCGGACTCCTACGAGCAGTACTTC. Protein product: CASSSIADSYEQYF.

This chain uses TRBV29-1 with TRBJ1-2; a weak D match, TRBD1 (5 bases). CDR3 size: 15 residues. Germline V gene data show CDR1 as SQVTM and CDR2 as ANQGSEA. Trimming removed 6 bases from V and 4 bases from J, with 21 bases in between. CDR3 DNA sequence: TGCAGCGTCCCCATGGGGGGGGTGTTTCCCTATGGCTACACCTTC. It codes for CSVPMGGVFPYGYTF. Based on the CDR3 plus reference TRBV29-1 and TRBJ1-2, the full variable domain is SAVISQKPSRDICQRGTSLTIQCQVDSQVTMMFWYRQQPGQSLTLIATANQGSEATYESGFVIDKFPISRPNLTFSTLTVSNMSPEDSSIYLCSVPMGGVFPYGYTFGSGTRLTVV.

The chain recombines TRBV6-5 with TRBJ2-7; the D is unclear. CDR1 and CDR2 from the germline V gene are MNHEY and SVGAGI. This CDR3 spans 12 amino acids. The V and J ends lost 9 bases and 12 bases respectively, with 21 bases between them. The CDR3 sequence: CASGVSPNVGYF. The CDR3 DNA is TGTGCCAGTGGGGTTTCCCCGAATGTGGGGTACTTC.

This clone was counted only a few times. This chain connects TRBV5-8 to TRBJ1-1, with no clear D. There are 11 residues in the CDR3. V lost 4 bases and J 5 bases, leaving 6 bases between the germline ends. In germline, CDR1 is SGHTS, CDR2 YDEGEE. The CDR3 protein is CASSHGTEAFF. The CDR3 nucleotides read TGTGCCAGCAGCCATGGGACTGAAGCTTTCTTT.

This clone was picked up a small number of times. The CDR3: CASSPKDRRHEQYF. CDR3 DNA sequence: TGTGCCAGCAGCCCGAAGGACAGGCGGCACGAGCAGTACTTC. The chain recombines TRBV3-1 (or the pseudogene TRBV3-2) with TRBJ2-7; 7 bases align to TRBD1. Germline V CDR1 and CDR2: LGHDT, YNNKEL (reference sequence). V dropped 4 bases and J dropped 5; count of bases not matched to a gene: 8. The CDR3 runs to 14 residues.

The chain joins TRBV19 to TRBJ1-6; TRBD1 matches 9 bases. Trimming at V came to 5 bases and at J to 9 bases, leaving 2 bases not matched to a gene. This CDR3 comprises 13 residues. CDR1 LNHDA and CDR2 SQIVND come from the germline V gene (reference sequence). The CDR3 DNA reads TGTGCCAGTAGTCAGGGACAGGGTTCACCCCTCCACTTT. Translation gives CASSQGQGSPLHF.

This clone was recorded only once. The V gene is TRBV7-9, the J gene TRBJ1-6; 7 bases agree with TRBD1. Germline V gene lookup returns CDR1 SEHNR and CDR2 FQNEAQ (reference sequence). V lost 3 bases, J lost 5 bases, and 4 bases stayed unmatched. The CDR3 is made up of 15 amino acids. The CDR3, as DNA: TGTGCCAGCAGCTTTGAACAGGGGAATAATTCACCCCTCCACTTT. Translating it yields CASSFEQGNNSPLHF.

The J gene is TRBJ2-1, the V gene TRBV5-1, with 9 bases that match TRBD2. The germline V gene has CDR1 SGHRS and CDR2 YFSETQ. The J segment lost 3 bases and the V segment lost 3 bases, leaving 4 bases of the junction unmatched. The CDR3 consists of 15 residues. The CDR3 bases are TGCGCCAGCAGCTCGTTAGCGGGGGACTACAATGAGCAGTTCTTC. Translating gives CASSSLAGDYNEQFF.

V usage is TRBV18 and J usage is TRBJ2-5; D not certain. The CDR3 loop spans 13 amino acids. With 3 bases removed from V and 2 bases from J, the gap between germline ends came to 7 bases. Germline lookup yields CDR1 KGHSH and CDR2 LQKENI. The CDR3 reads CASSPLLQETQYF. DNA for the CDR3: TGTGCCAGCTCACCCCTACTTCAAGAGACCCAGTACTTC.

The V gene is TRBV7-8, the J gene TRBJ2-7; 10 nucleotides match TRBD1. Germline V gene lookup returns CDR1 SGHVS and CDR2 FQNEAQ. Unmatched junction bases numbered 13, after V lost 2 bases and J lost 6 bases. The CDR3 is 17 amino acids. Written as DNA, the CDR3 is TGTGCCAGCAGCTTACCGCACGGGACAGGGGATCCGAGCGAGCAGTACTTC. Amino acid sequence: CASSLPHGTGDPSEQYF.

This chain uses TRBV6-5 with TRBJ2-5; 8 nucleotides align to TRBD1. Germline CDR1 reads MNHEY; CDR2 reads SVGAGI. Trimming cost V 9 bases and J 5 bases; bases outside gene matches: 5. CDR3 length: 12 amino acids. The CDR3 region has the DNA TGTGCCAGAGACAGGGGACGCGAGACCCAGTACTTC. As protein: CARDRGRETQYF.

This clone was found a few times. This chain uses TRBV6-5 with TRBJ2-7; D not resolved. The CDR3 consists of 14 residues. The germline CDR1 and CDR2 sequences are MNHEY and SVGAGI. V lost 7 bases to trimming and J lost 4 bases, with 17 bases between them. CDR3 sequence (DNA): TGTGCCAGCAAATACGGACCCTCGATATACGAGCAGTACTTC. This codes for CASKYGPSIYEQYF.

This clone came up once. The J gene is TRBJ1-2, the V gene TRBV25-1; D gene ambiguous. CDR3 length equals 13 residues. Germline lookup yields CDR1 MGHDK and CDR2 SYGVNS. The V and J ends lost 3 bases and 8 bases respectively, with 13 bases between them. The CDR3 here is CASSETTYGGYTF. The CDR3 nucleotides are TGTGCCAGCAGTGAGACGACCTATGGCGGCTACACCTTC.

V and J are TRBV13 and TRBJ2-1, with a weak D call TRBD2 (6 bases). Germline CDR1 PRHDT, CDR2 FYEKMQ (reference sequence). The CDR3 has 16 residues. V was clipped by 5 bases and J by 5 bases, with 19 bases between them. The CDR3 DNA follows: TGTGCCAGCAGCCCCCGCACTAGACTAGTGAACAATGAGCAGTTCTTC. It translates to CASSPRTRLVNNEQFF.

This clone was seen just once. The rearrangement links TRBV5-1 to TRBJ2-2; 14 bases fit TRBD2. J gave up 4 bases and V 4 bases, and 6 bases lay outside the gene matches. Germline V gene data show CDR1 as SGHRS and CDR2 as YFSETQ. The CDR3 extends over 17 amino acids. CDR3 sequence (DNA): TGCGCCAGCAGCCCCCGACTAGCGGGGGGGGGCACCGGGGAGCTGTTTTTT. Protein sequence: CASSPRLAGGGTGELFF.

V is TRBV19 and J is TRBJ2-3, with 9 bases that match TRBD1. CDR3 size: 16 residues. CDR1 LNHDA and CDR2 SQIVND come from the germline V gene (reference sequence). The junction had 6 bases not matched to a gene; V was cut back by 1 base and J by 4 bases. For the CDR3, the DNA is TGTGCCAGTAGTATAGGAGGGACAGGGCTGGCAGATACGCAGTATTTT. As protein: CASSIGGTGLADTQYF.

The genes are TRBV10-3 and TRBJ1-5, with D tentatively TRBD1 (6 bases). This CDR3 spans 15 amino acids. The germline V gene has CDR1 ENHRY and CDR2 SYGVKD. V gave up 5 bases and J gave up 3 bases, with 14 bases separating them. The CDR3 nucleotides read TGTGCCATCAGTAGCTCGACAGGACTCAATCAGCCCCAGCATTTT. Protein product: CAISSSTGLNQPQHF.

This clone was seen a handful of times. The genes are TRBV3-1 (or the pseudogene TRBV3-2) and TRBJ2-2; 9 nucleotides line up with TRBD1. The CDR3 totals 15 residues. V dropped 4 bases and J dropped 7; count of bases not matched to a gene: 7. CDR1 and CDR2 (germline): LGHDT, YNNKEL (reference sequence). CDR3 region: CASSLPTGGDGELFF. The CDR3 nucleotides are TGTGCCAGCAGCCTCCCGACAGGGGGAGACGGGGAGCTGTTTTTT.

This chain links TRBV19 with TRBJ2-2; D is possibly TRBD2 (6 bases). This CDR3 is 15 amino acids long. Trimming pared 7 bases from V and 6 bases from J, leaving 18 bases between. Germline assignment: CDR1 LNHDA and CDR2 SQIVND (reference sequence). The CDR3 here is CASTGFGGPAGELFF. DNA of the CDR3: TGTGCCAGTACGGGTTTCGGAGGGCCCGCCGGGGAGCTGTTTTTT.

Only one count was recorded for this clone. The rearrangement joins TRBV27 to TRBJ2-7; the match to TRBD2 covers 8 bases. The CDR3 has 19 residues. Germline lookup yields CDR1 MNHEY and CDR2 SMNVEV (reference sequence). The trim removed 11 bases at V and 3 bases at J, leaving 27 bases unmatched. As DNA, the CDR3 is TGTGCCCGCCGCCTGTCCGGGGCTCTTGGGGGGCGGGGGGTCTACGAGCAGTACTTC. It specifies CARRLSGALGGRGVYEQYF.

The chain uses TRBV3-1 (or the pseudogene TRBV3-2) and TRBJ2-1, with 7 bases aligning to TRBD2. Germline CDR1 is LGHDT and CDR2 is YNNKEL (reference sequence). This CDR3 contains 15 residues. J lost 1 base, V lost 3 bases, and 3 bases had no gene match. The chain's CDR3 is CASSHGLGSYNEQFF. CDR3 bases: TGTGCCAGCAGCCACGGACTAGGGTCCTACAATGAGCAGTTCTTC.

The V call is TRBV28, the J call TRBJ1-3; 11 bases fit TRBD1. CDR1 and CDR2 (germline): MDHEN, SYDVKM. V was pared by 6 bases and J by 3 bases, with 4 bases of the junction left unmatched. The CDR3 contains 15 residues. The CDR3 DNA follows: TGTGCCAGCAGAACCGGGACAGGGGGTGGAAACACCATATATTTT. Encoded protein: CASRTGTGGGNTIYF.

V gene TRBV7-6 combines with J gene TRBJ2-1; no definite D call. V was pared by 3 bases and J by 0 bases, with 15 bases between. CDR3 length: 17 residues. Germline CDR1 and CDR2: SGHVS and FNYEAQ. The DNA for the CDR3 is TGTGCCAGCAGCTTCAGTCCCCCCCAGAGCTCCTACAATGAGCAGTTCTTC. Protein sequence: CASSFSPPQSSYNEQFF.

The CDR3 region is CASSLYLGRASGETQYF. CDR3 DNA sequence: TGTGCCAGCAGCTTATACCTCGGTAGGGCCAGCGGGGAGACCCAGTACTTC. This chain links TRBV5-6 with TRBJ2-5; TRBD2 is a possible D gene (6 bases). CDR1 and CDR2 (germline): SGHDT, YYEEEE. CDR3 size: 17 residues. V was cut by 2 bases and J by 5 bases, with 22 bases left in between.

The gene calls are TRBV19 and TRBJ2-3, with no clear D. Germline V gene lookup returns CDR1 LNHDA and CDR2 SQIVND (reference sequence). V lost 7 bases to trimming and J lost 4 bases, with 18 bases between them. This CDR3 has 15 residues. CDR3 bases: TGTGCCAGTACCCCTGGGGTAGCCGCGGCAGATACGCAGTATTTT. Translated, it gives CASTPGVAAADTQYF.

The chain joins TRBV30 to TRBJ1-6, with unresolved D. The V end lost 0 bases, the J end lost 7 bases, and 10 bases lay between the germline ends. From germline, CDR1 is GTSNPN and CDR2 SVGIG (reference sequence). There are 14 residues in the CDR3. The CDR3 region has the DNA TGTGCCTGGAGTGTACCGGTGACGAATTCACCCCTCCACTTT. It codes for CAWSVPVTNSPLHF.

This chain uses TRBV28 with TRBJ2-1, with D possibly TRBD2 on 6 matching bases. The V and J ends lost 6 bases and 3 bases respectively, with 15 bases between them. The CDR3 covers 15 residues. Germline V lookup: CDR1 MDHEN, CDR2 SYDVKM. CDR3 sequence reads: CASSIGGGNYNEQFF. The DNA of the CDR3 is TGTGCCAGCAGCATAGGCGGAGGGAACTACAATGAGCAGTTCTTC.

V and J are TRBV3-1 (or the pseudogene TRBV3-2) and TRBJ2-7, with 9 positions matching TRBD1. Germline lookup yields CDR1 LGHDT and CDR2 YNNKEL (reference sequence). V was pared by 1 base and J by 3 bases, with 4 bases of the junction left unmatched. CDR3 length: 15 amino acids. The CDR3 spells CASSQGTGGFYEQYF. The CDR3 bases are TGTGCCAGCAGCCAAGGAACAGGGGGCTTCTACGAGCAGTACTTC.

Note on this clone: The same CDR3 arises from other DNA sequences in this sample as well. The chain has TRBV11-2 and TRBJ1-1; no reliable D call. Germline CDR1 is SGHAT and CDR2 is FQNNGV. The CDR3 runs to 13 residues. V was trimmed by 1 base and J by 0 bases, leaving 3 bases between them. The CDR3 is CASSLGLNTEAFF. The CDR3 DNA sequence: TGTGCCAGCAGCTTAGGTCTGAACACTGAAGCTTTCTTT.